One T cell receptor beta chain is described in this entry. Its target is unknown. The protocol was immunoSEQ multiplex PCR, while the TCRdb copy is restricted to in-frame clones and leaves out a portion. This sample has 73,000 or so clones, with approximately 84% found just once. V gave up 5 bases and J gave up 0 bases, with 8 bases separating them. The germline V gene has CDR1 SEHNR and CDR2 FQNEAQ (reference sequence). The CDR3 contains 13 residues. The time point: week 35, safety follow-up. The investigators gave 300 ug of mutant IDH1 20-mer peptide in each vaccine dose, together with topical imiquimod. This sample stems from a study of a mutant IDH1 vaccine in newly diagnosed glioma.

The sequence was collected from a young man with glioma. The sequencing used PBMCs, collected from a glioma patient whose treatment included an IDH1 peptide vaccine. V and J are TRBV7-9 and TRBJ2-7; D gene uncertain. The CDR3: CASSHPDSYEQYF. In nucleotides, the CDR3 is TGTGCCAGCAGCCATCCCGACTCCTACGAGCAGTACTTC. Complete variable domain (other parts from reference TRBV7-9 and TRBJ2-7): DTGVSQNPRHKITKRGQNVTFRCDPISEHNRLYWYRQTLGQGPEFLTYFQNEAQLEKSRLLSDRFSAERPKGSFSTLEIQRTEQGDSAMYLCASSHPDSYEQYFGPGTRLTVT.